This TCR beta chain was observed in a study of cytomegalovirus exposure and HLA in healthy donors (dated by TCRdb to 2017 to 2019). About the study as a whole: According to an earlier analysis of 587 of the donors, about 179 million T cells yielded 120 million or so unique TCR beta sequences and approximately 280 Gb of sequence data. An early release that covered 500 to 800 HLA-typed donors contained about 300 gigabases of sequencing data and tens of millions of unique TCR sequences. Among the roughly 390 genotyped donors, around 79% belonged to the genetic ancestry cluster associated with self-reported Caucasian donors. The aim of the study was to test whether cataloging public T cell receptors could identify signatures of past pathogen exposure. The study used immunosequencing to profile the T cell repertoires of more than 650 subjects and linked those repertoires to cytomegalovirus serostatus. Along with the approximately 650-subject first cohort, a separate validation cohort of over a hundred different subjects was used. High-throughput TCR immunosequencing, statistical association of individual TCRs with disease status, and machine learning were combined to predict cytomegalovirus infection status. In a later analysis, previously published TCR beta repertoires from several hundred donors were re-analyzed and high-resolution HLA genotyping was added so that TCR occurrence patterns could be studied. Rather than drawing on any new phenotypic data, the later analysis identified candidate immune exposures from TCR beta sequences and the way those sequences occurred across donors. An earlier analysis of fewer than 750 of the donors used high-throughput TCR beta sequencing to judge whether each TCR beta V gene segment behaved as functional or pseudogenic. Donor age, sex, ethnicity and CMV serostatus were collected together with the repertoire data. Genome-wide SNP genotypes for about 60% of the roughly 670 donors were used in a later genetic analysis, which treated that subset as a discovery cohort. All discovery cohort repertoires had been generated using a single sequencing platform. Class I and class II HLA loci were covered by the typing at four-digit resolution. The number of typed donors differed by locus: 629-630 for A, B, C, DRB1 and DQB1; 500 to 550 for DQA1; roughly 600 for DPA1; and approximately 450 for DPB1. Four to six DR-DQ haplotypes were handled as single units for association and clustering, since linkage in the cohort was strong. Among a few hundred genotyped donors of the cohort, an average of approximately 240,000 unique TCR beta nucleotide sequences were sequenced per donor, 15% to 20% of them non-productive.

The cohort was made up of approximately 670 healthy bone marrow donors. At the time of sampling, all cohort members were nominally healthy, though unrecorded immune exposures were likely present. The donor was CMV seropositive and belonged to the group of about 290 seropositive cohort members. A peripheral blood sample was collected from each donor, and TCR beta sequencing was performed on peripheral blood mononuclear cells. Genomic DNA was extracted from the blood cell samples with the Qiagen DNeasy Blood Extraction Kit. In the case of this clone: This clone's antigen is unknown. No base quality information exists; no much larger clone differs at one position.

Library preparation was by the immunoSEQ multiplex PCR assay. For the multiplex PCR, a mixture combining 60 forward primers for TCR Vbeta segments and 13 reverse primers for TCR Jbeta segments was used. A multiplex PCR assay on genomic DNA amplified the CDR3 region of rearranged TCR beta genes. The amplified TCR beta libraries were sequenced on the Illumina HiSeq System as 87-base-pair reads. The authors processed their data as follows. A later analysis tallied around 87 million unique TCR beta chains across the 666 repertoires, and some 10 million of those chains were shared by two or more donors. To remove PCR and sequencing errors, raw reads were error-corrected and collapsed into unique sequences using a nearest-neighbor algorithm that merged closely related sequences. CDR3 sequences were aligned to IMGT reference sequences to assign V, D and J gene segments. Each retained sequence needed at least a six-nucleotide match to both a V gene segment and a J gene segment. A rearrangement counted as productive if the CDR3 had no stop codons and remained in frame with V and J, and every other rearrangement counted as non-productive. Following IMGT convention, CDR3 was defined as the stretch from the second conserved V-encoded cysteine up to the conserved J-encoded phenylalanine. The earlier analysis of 587 of the donors excluded any sequence lacking an unambiguous match to a single V gene segment. In an earlier analysis of some 590 of the donors, a V segment was called functional when productive rearrangements were above 56.7%, and segregating when the standard deviation between donors exceeded 5%. A statistical classification framework was built for diagnosing cytomegalovirus status from the catalog of TCR beta chain sequences. A later analysis assigned V and J genes by comparing TCR nucleotide sequences with IMGT/GENE-DB human TR gene sequences. In a later analysis, CDR3 sequences and most-parsimonious VDJ recombination scenarios were assigned using the TCRdist pipeline. In a later analysis, every TCR beta chain was defined by the combination of its CDR3 amino acid sequence and its V-gene family, and reads without a unique V-gene family were dropped. A later analysis removed 450 to 600 highly shared, low-generation-probability nucleotide sequences to deal with suspected cross-contamination and a sequencing artifact. A later analysis calculated a clonal expansion index for each public chain from normalized within-repertoire ranks of inferred template counts. Generation probabilities in a later analysis came from a VDJ recombination model fitted to out-of-frame rearrangements, and those results were checked against IGoR. Hypergeometric tests were used in a later analysis to score TCR-TCR, TCR-HLA and TCR-CMV co-occurrence, with a repertoire-size bias correction applied to the TCR pairs. False discovery rates were estimated in a later analysis by permuting HLA or CMV assignments 20 times. In a later analysis, co-occurring TCRs were grouped with DBSCAN, and TCRdist sequence similarity was added when clustering was performed within HLA-allele-positive subsets. Repertoires with fewer than 30,000 or more than 120,000 public chains, plus five repertoires with anomalous nucleotide sharing, were excluded from co-occurrence clustering. TCRdb stores this immuneACCESS table with in-frame sequences only. Part of the clones is absent; in the studies checked, under half of the shortfall reflects unresolved V genes, and no reason is known for the rest. From that table come the V and J calls and clone size; the DNA was used to work out D and trimming. The sample table shows about 120,000 clones, and about 80% are seen once. Clones ranked in the top ten supply about 32% of the sample.

CDR3 length: 14 amino acids, cysteine to phenylalanine. The entry retains the CDR3 DNA only, 42 bases that are in frame from base 1. The junction shows trimming of 7 bases on V and 0 bases on J, plus 11 bases between the germline ends. The germline V gene gives CDR1 as SNHLY and CDR2 as FYNNEI. Broad study findings and their caveats: Compared with equally common non-associated chains, HLA-associated TCR beta chains in a later analysis were more clonally expanded and had lower generation probabilities. The classifier was reported to diagnose cytomegalovirus status with high specificity and sensitivity in both the original cohort and the validation cohort. In a later analysis, TCR association rates were found to vary across HLA loci, with the most associated TCRs seen for DRB1 alleles and the fewest for HLA-C alleles. Linkage disequilibrium might explain the correlated functional status among segregating V segments, but an unknown experimental factor could not be excluded. While some public TCRs were present in many individuals, most TCR sequences turned up only very rarely across donors. Because counts were too low, some 17 rarely observed V segments, including chromosome 9 orphons, were left out of the earlier analysis of about 620 of the donors. In a later analysis, 16,951 TCR beta sequences were associated with specific HLA alleles at a false discovery rate of 0.05. A further reported finding was that TCR beta sequences accurately predicted the HLA-A and HLA-B alleles for most subjects in the first cohort. The authors suggested that the approach could potentially be extended to other disease states and immunological phenotypes. Roughly uniform sequencing depth across donors was assumed in presence/absence analyses, although this assumption may not hold. In a later analysis, several top co-occurrence clusters were reported to appear linked to parvovirus B19, influenza, CMV and Epstein-Barr virus. In vitro tests confirmed that a few of the cytomegalovirus-associated TCR beta chains recognize cytomegalovirus antigens. The study gave a list of around 170 TCR beta chains associated with cytomegalovirus. A later genetic analysis associated a missense DCLRE1C variant with V-gene and J-gene trimming of TCR beta chains, and an independent cohort replicated the association. The cohort was sequenced for TCR beta chains only, and without alpha or paired-chain data the features that could be detected were limited. When HLA alleles, especially DR and DQ, strongly co-occurred, attributing TCR associations to individual alleles was difficult. A cluster of highly shared sequence variants was judged likely to represent a technical artifact of the sequencing pipeline. Because some donors lacked HLA typing at each locus, the association tests relied only on the typed subset. Most CMV-associated TCR beta chains appeared to be HLA-restricted in a later analysis, and the HLA associations seemed to be driven largely by CMV exposure. In a later genetic analysis, fewer N-insertions in productive TCRs were reported among donors in an Asian-associated ancestry cluster than the roughly 640-donor mean. An earlier analysis of approximately 530 of the donors showed that most TCR beta V segments appeared in productive rearrangements either about 87% or about 30% of the time, which broadly matched IMGT annotations. The 87-base-pair reads could not distinguish some IMGT-functional V segments, including TRBV6-2 and TRBV6-3, so those segments were excluded. CMV serostatus was the only immune exposure information available for the cohort.

What was sequenced was PBMCs. This clonotype originated in a man between 60 and 75 years old in good health and CMV-seropositive. The chain uses TRBV2 and TRBJ2-3; a weak D assignment points to TRBD2 (5 bases agree). Here the CDR3 is given as CASIRLRSTDTQYF. The nucleotides are TGTGCCAGCATTAGACTACGGAGCACAGATACGCAGTATTTT.